This TCR beta chain appears in the sequencing data of a study of blood T cell repertoires in COVID-19 (dated by TCRdb to the early 2020s). Background on the whole study: Samples covering the acute and convalescent phases of COVID-19 were provided by collaborators in the United States, Italy and Spain. The prospective study material was composed of cDNA or gDNA derived from T cells, B-cell-depleted T cells, or PBMCs. Where HLA class I and class II types were available, the types were taken from metadata supplied by the sample provider, not from assay-based typing. Deeply sampled blood TCRbeta repertoires from subjects exposed to, actively infected with, or recovered from COVID-19 were included in the dataset. The sample metadata nearly always contained a de-identified subject ID, COVID-19 status, age in years and sex. The repertoires were made available in a free public database intended to serve as a resource for research on the immune response to SARS-CoV-2. The samples were drawn from the first 160 participants of the ongoing ImmuneRACE study and from 1,254 subjects provided by 6 global collaborators.

The collaborating institutions used their own protocols to collect whole blood in K2EDTA tubes. For TCRbeta analysis, collaborators shipped samples as frozen whole blood, isolated PBMCs, or DNA extracted from either of those sample types. Notes on this clone: Its antigen is not yet known. Base qualities were left out, and no much larger clone turns up one base away.

The research as a whole found: How much clinical and demographic metadata was included differed by source and by participant, and the metadata was provided uncurated.

TCRbeta CDR3 regions were amplified from genomic DNA using the immunoSEQ Assay, a bias-controlled multiplex PCR. In the paper's pipeline: Within the assay, amplification of reference gene primers was used to estimate how many nucleated cells each sample contained. To quantify the absolute abundance of each unique TCRbeta CDR3 rearrangement, sequence reads were collapsed and filtered. For each sample, productive Simpson clonality was calculated as the square root of Simpson's diversity index over productive rearrangements. Here the immuneACCESS table is served through TCRdb, limited to in-frame sequences with V and J called. Missing clones are a known gap in these copies; in checked studies unresolved V genes cover under half, and the rest lacks a known reason. That table furnishes V, J and clone size, whereas the DNA furnished D and trimming. Here the sample has 50,000 to 65,000 clones; roughly 92% occur a single time. The ten largest clones add up to 5.5% to 6% of the sample.

This TCR was sampled from a human donor in a cohort sampled during active COVID-19. The specimen was peripheral blood.

The CDR3 sequence is CASSYSPRGRTDTQYF. The DNA sequence follows: TGTGCCAGCAGTTACTCACCCAGGGGTAGGACAGATACGCAGTATTTT. The chain is assembled from TRBV6-5 and TRBJ2-3; TRBD1 is a possible D gene, resting on 6 matching bases. At the junction V is shortened by 0 bases and J by 3 bases, with 13 bases in between. The germline V gene sets CDR1 to MNHEY and CDR2 to SVGAGI. Including cysteine and phenylalanine, the CDR3 has 16 amino acids. Left in the record is the CDR3 DNA by itself, 48 bases read in frame from the first base.